These 7 T cell receptor beta chains were all obtained from the same sample, sequenced in a study of CD4 and CD8 cells across lung adenocarcinoma regions. TCRdb independently ran MiXCR on the PCR reads; one entry per CDR3 protein. This table has 15,000 to 20,000 distinct CDR3 sequences, approximately 50% appearing once. The material sequenced was CD8+ T cells from the margin of a lung tumor. The receptors originated from a male donor with lung adenocarcinoma. The CD4 and CD8 labels of this study may be unreliable.

This clonotype came up many times. This may be a read error: a much more frequent sequence differs by one nucleotide. The CDR3 DNA sequence: TGTGCCAGCAGCCGGGACAGAAACGCACCAGAGCAGTACTTC. It is translated as CASSRDRNAPEQYF. This rearrangement joins TRBV27 to TRBJ2-4; 7 bases are shared with TRBD1. This CDR3 has 14 residues. V lost 6 bases and J lost 13; bases outside the gene matches: 15. Germline-derived CDR1 and CDR2 are MNHEY and SMNVEV (reference sequence).

This rearrangement joins TRBV6-5 to TRBJ2-5; a possible D gene is TRBD1 (6 bases). This CDR3 is built from 15 residues. Trimming removed 5 bases at V and 1 base at J, with 14 bases between. The germline V gene encodes CDR1 MNHEY and CDR2 SVGAGI. This CDR3 is CASSLHGQTQETQYF. CDR3 in DNA: TGTGCCAGCAGTCTACATGGACAGACCCAAGAGACCCAGTACTTC.

The chain has TRBV6-1 and TRBJ2-6; D ambiguous. There are 15 residues in the CDR3. Between the trimmed V and J ends, which lost 1 base and 0 bases, there was a span of 4 bases. CDR1 MNHNS and CDR2 SASEGT come from the germline V gene. CDR3 in DNA: TGTGCCAGCAGTGAAGGGACCTCTGGGGCCAACGTCCTGACTTTC. It codes for CASSEGTSGANVLTF.

Points on this clonotype: The germline gene is not matched at one end of the junction; a read error may be the cause. The V and J genes are TRBV6-1 and TRBJ2-5; perhaps TRBD2 as D (5 bases). Germline assignment: CDR1 MNHNS and CDR2 SASEGT. This CDR3 spans 15 amino acids. CDR3 loop: CARAKVGRAEETQYF. DNA for the CDR3: TGTGCCAGGGCCAAAGTCGGACGAGCGGAAGAGACGCAGTATTTC.

This clonotype has a count of ten or more. The chain joins TRBV12-3 or TRBV12-4 to TRBJ2-2; D is possibly TRBD2 (6 bases). CDR3 length: 13 residues. Between the trimmed V and J ends, which lost 7 bases and 8 bases, there was a span of 14 bases. CDR3 amino acids: CASNRLVSGELFF. CDR3 bases: TGTGCCAGCAATCGACTAGTCTCAGGGGAGCTGTTTTTT.

This clonotype was seen repeatedly, ten times or more. V usage is TRBV6-1 and J usage is TRBJ2-1, with D perhaps TRBD2 (6 bases). With 7 bases removed from V and 0 bases from J, the gap between germline ends came to 13 bases. Germline loops: CDR1 MNHNS, CDR2 SASEGT. The length of the CDR3 is 15 residues. The CDR3 nucleotides read TGTGCCAGCACCCTAGGAGCGGGCTCCTACAATGAGCAGTTCTTC. Its protein is CASTLGAGSYNEQFF.

This clonotype is judged medium-sized (0.01 to 0.1%). The chain combines TRBV6-6 with TRBJ1-5; D ambiguous. Between the trimmed V and J ends, which lost 4 bases and 1 base, there was a span of 5 bases. The CDR3 consists of 13 residues. CDR1 is MNHNY, CDR2 SVGAGI, per germline (reference sequence). CDR3 sequence: CASSLFSNQPQHF. The CDR3 region has the DNA TGTGCCAGCAGTTTGTTCAGCAATCAGCCCCAGCATTTT.